This TCR beta chain was sequenced for a study of early T cells in non-severe SARS-CoV-2 infection. TCRdb analysed the 5' RACE reads with MiXCR anew, one entry per CDR3 protein. The sample consists of 75,000 to 100,000 distinct CDR3 sequences, about 15% of them appearing once. This clonotype has a count of ten or more. The clonotype comes from an adult who was a healthcare worker with PCR-confirmed SARS-CoV-2 infection or an uninfected control (not recorded which). The source material was whole blood.

In DNA, the CDR3 is TGTGCCACCGGGGACAGGGGGTATGAGACCCAGTACTTC. It translates to CATGDRGYETQYF. The chain recombines TRBV10-3 with TRBJ2-5, with 11 bases matching TRBD1. The CDR3 runs 13 residues. The germline V gene has CDR1 ENHRY and CDR2 SYGVKD. V lost 10 bases, J lost 5 bases, and 6 bases stayed unmatched.